These 3 T cell receptor beta chains originate from one sample sequenced in a study of graft-versus-host responses after intestinal transplantation. Produced via immunoSEQ multiplex PCR; TCRdb's table is partial and in-frame only. The sample contains 20,000 to 25,000 clones, over 80% of which appear only once. The material was PBMCs, obtained roughly 260 days after intestinal transplant. These receptors came from a human patient who received an intestinal transplant, so some T cells may come from the graft donor.

The chain employs TRBV30 and TRBJ2-5; the match to TRBD2 covers 7 bases. Per the germline V gene, CDR1 is GTSNPN and CDR2 is SVGIG (reference sequence). This CDR3 has 13 residues. With 4 bases clipped from V and 6 bases from J, the junction kept 8 bases outside the gene matches. The CDR3 sequence: CAWKPTSRQTQYF. The DNA for the CDR3 is TGTGCCTGGAAACCGACTAGCCGGCAGACCCAGTACTTC.

The chain recombines TRBV5-1 with TRBJ1-1; perhaps TRBD1 as D (5 bases). CDR1 is SGHRS, CDR2 YFSETQ, per germline. The length of the CDR3 is 15 residues. V lost 0 bases and J lost 5, with 14 bases in between. Written as DNA, the CDR3 is TGCGCCAGCAGCTTGGACGGGGCCTCGGGGACTGAAGCTTTCTTT. Its protein is CASSLDGASGTEAFF.

The chain carries TRBV28 and TRBJ1-6; no firm D call. The germline V gene has CDR1 MDHEN and CDR2 SYDVKM. V lost 2 bases and J 9 bases, leaving 5 bases between the germline ends. This CDR3 region has 12 residues. The CDR3 nucleotides read TGTGCCAGCAGTTTACCCGGTTCACCCCTCCACTTT. Its translation is CASSLPGSPLHF. Full variable domain (missing parts from reference TRBV28 and TRBJ1-6): DVKVTQSSRYLVKRTGEKVFLECVQDMDHENMFWYRQDPGLGLRLIYFSYDVKMKEKGDIPEGYSVSREKKERFSLILESASTNQTSMYLCASSLPGSPLHFGNGTRLTVT.